This note documents a single T cell receptor beta chain sequence. The authors ran a second PCR of roughly 6 to 11 cycles using a sample-barcoded 5' primer and a J-beta primer mix. From the 5' RACE reads, TCRdb called clonotypes with MiXCR, one entry per CDR3 protein. The sample shows 700,000 or so distinct CDR3 sequences, roughly 20% of them seen only once. The CDR3 length is 15 residues. V was pared by 5 bases and J by 5 bases, with 4 bases of the junction left unmatched. CDR1 MDHEN and CDR2 SYDVKM come from the germline V gene. The data are from a study of blood T cells in healthy people across ages.

The clonotype was recovered from a man between 65 and 85 years old in good health. The sequenced sample was blood. The chain uses TRBV28 and TRBJ2-5, with 14 bases lining up with TRBD2. The CDR3 DNA follows: TGTGCCAGCAGTCCGACTAGCGGGGGGGCCGAGACCCAGTACTTC. Protein product: CASSPTSGGAETQYF.